This TCR beta chain was found in a study of a mutant IDH1 vaccine in newly diagnosed glioma. The overall study: Across weeks 1, 3, 5, 7, 11, 15, 19 and 23, patients received a vaccination each time, eight in all. Radiotherapy, temozolomide, or both had been given previously, and both were given to most. Vaccines were begun 4-6 weeks after radiotherapy alone, or with temozolomide cycles.

About this clone itself: Its antigen is not identified.

Sequencing used immunoSEQ multiplex PCR; TCRdb keeps in-frame clones, though not all of them. Of about 55,000 clones listed, roughly 80% are singletons. Study conclusions and caveats: Vaccine-induced responses were seen in roughly 93% of patients, spanning several MHC alleles.

Noted time point: week 23, last vaccination. The study gave 300 ug of mutant IDH1 20-mer peptide per vaccine dose, with topical imiquimod. The V end was cut by 0 bases, the J end by 4 bases, with 8 bases between. Germline loops: CDR1 SGHRS, CDR2 YFSETQ. CDR3 length equals 15 residues. The specimen comprised PBMCs, sampled from a glioma patient whose treatment included an IDH1 peptide vaccine. The clonotype comes from a man between 35 and 55 years old with glioma. This chain joins TRBV5-1 and TRBJ1-6; D unclear. The CDR3 loop is CASSLEGKYNSPLHF. Here the CDR3 DNA reads TGCGCCAGCAGCTTGGAAGGGAAGTATAATTCACCCCTCCACTTT.